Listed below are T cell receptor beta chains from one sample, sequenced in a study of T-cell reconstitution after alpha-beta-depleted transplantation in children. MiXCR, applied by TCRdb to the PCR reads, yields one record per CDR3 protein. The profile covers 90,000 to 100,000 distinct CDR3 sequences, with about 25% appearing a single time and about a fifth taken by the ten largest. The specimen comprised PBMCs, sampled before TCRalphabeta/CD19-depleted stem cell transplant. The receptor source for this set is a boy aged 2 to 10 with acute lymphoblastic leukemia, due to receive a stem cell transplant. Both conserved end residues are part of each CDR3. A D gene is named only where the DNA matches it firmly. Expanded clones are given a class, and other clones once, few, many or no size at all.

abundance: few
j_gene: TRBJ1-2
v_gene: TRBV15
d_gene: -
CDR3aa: CATSRSREHYGYTF
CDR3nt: TGTGCCACCAGCAGGTCCAGGGAACACTATGGCTACACCTTC

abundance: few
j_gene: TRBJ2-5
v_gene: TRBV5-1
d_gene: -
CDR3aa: CASSLAYAQETQYF
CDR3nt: TGCGCCAGCAGCTTGGCCTATGCTCAAGAGACCCAGTACTTC

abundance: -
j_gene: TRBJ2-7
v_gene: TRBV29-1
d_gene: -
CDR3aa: CSVGGAGIGEQYF
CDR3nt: TGCAGCGTTGGAGGGGCAGGGATCGGCGAGCAGTACTTC

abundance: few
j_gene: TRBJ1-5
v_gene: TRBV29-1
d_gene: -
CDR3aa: CSVVKEVGQPQHF
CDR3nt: TGCAGCGTTGTTAAAGAGGTGGGACAGCCCCAGCATTTT

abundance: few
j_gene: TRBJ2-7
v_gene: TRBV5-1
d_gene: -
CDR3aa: CASSLVSGYEQYF
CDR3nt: TGCGCCAGCAGCTTGGTTTCCGGATACGAGCAGTACTTC

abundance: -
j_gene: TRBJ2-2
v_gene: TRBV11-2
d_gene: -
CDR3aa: CASSLEWGDRTGELFF
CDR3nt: TGTGCCAGCAGCTTAGAATGGGGGGATCGGACCGGGGAGCTGTTTTTT

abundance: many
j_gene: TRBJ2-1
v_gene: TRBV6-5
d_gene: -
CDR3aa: CASSYLGNEQFF
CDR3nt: TGTGCCAGCAGTTACCTTGGGAATGAGCAGTTCTTC

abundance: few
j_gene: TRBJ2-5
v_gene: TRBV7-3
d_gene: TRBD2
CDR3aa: CASSSTSGGTQETQYF
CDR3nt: TGTGCCAGCAGCTCCACTAGCGGAGGGACACAAGAGACCCAGTACTTC

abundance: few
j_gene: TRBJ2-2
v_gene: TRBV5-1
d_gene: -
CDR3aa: CASRRGEAGELFF
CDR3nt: TGCGCCAGCAGAAGGGGTGAGGCCGGGGAGCTGTTTTTT

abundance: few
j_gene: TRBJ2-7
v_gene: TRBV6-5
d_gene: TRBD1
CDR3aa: CASSYRWTGGYEQYF
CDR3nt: TGTGCCAGCAGTTACAGATGGACAGGGGGTTACGAGCAGTACTTC

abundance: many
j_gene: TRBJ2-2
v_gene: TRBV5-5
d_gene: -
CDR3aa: CASSLSLLNTGELFF
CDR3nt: TGTGCCAGCAGCTTGAGCCTGTTAAACACCGGGGAGCTGTTTTTT

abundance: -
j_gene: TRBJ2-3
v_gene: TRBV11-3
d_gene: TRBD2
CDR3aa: CASSWGLAPTDTQYF
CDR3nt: TGTGCCAGCAGCTGGGGACTAGCGCCCACAGATACGCAGTATTTT

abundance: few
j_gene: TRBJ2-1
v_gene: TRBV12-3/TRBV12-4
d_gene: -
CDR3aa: CASRLGASSYNEQFF
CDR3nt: TGTGCCAGCAGACTGGGCGCGAGCTCCTACAATGAGCAGTTCTTC

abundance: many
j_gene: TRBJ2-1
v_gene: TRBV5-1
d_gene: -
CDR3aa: CASSLVSVLRNNEQFF
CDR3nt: TGCGCCAGCAGCTTGGTATCCGTACTTCGGAACAATGAGCAGTTCTTC

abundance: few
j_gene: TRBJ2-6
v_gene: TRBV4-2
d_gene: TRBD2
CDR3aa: CASSQVGRLAEVPGANVLTF
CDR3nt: TGTGCCAGCAGCCAAGTAGGCCGTCTAGCGGAGGTTCCTGGGGCCAACGTCCTGACTTTC

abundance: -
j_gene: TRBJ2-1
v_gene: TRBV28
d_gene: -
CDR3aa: CASSFGFNEQFF
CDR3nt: TGTGCCAGCAGTTTCGGTTTTAATGAGCAGTTCTTC

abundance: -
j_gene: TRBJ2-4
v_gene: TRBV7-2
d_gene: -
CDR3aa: CASSLAGFLGDIQYF
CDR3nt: TGTGCCAGCAGCTTAGCGGGATTCCTGGGCGACATTCAGTACTTC

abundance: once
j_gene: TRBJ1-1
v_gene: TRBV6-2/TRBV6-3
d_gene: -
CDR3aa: CASSHLSGTLNTEAFF
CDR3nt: TGTGCCAGCAGTCACCTTTCCGGGACACTGAACACTGAAGCTTTCTTT

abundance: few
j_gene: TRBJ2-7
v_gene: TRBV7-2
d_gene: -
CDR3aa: CASSSMYELEQYF
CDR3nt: TGTGCCAGCAGCTCGATGTACGAACTCGAGCAGTACTTC

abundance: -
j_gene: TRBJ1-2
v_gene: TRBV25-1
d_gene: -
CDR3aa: CASSRLGLSGDTF
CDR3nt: TGTGCCAGCAGCCGGTTGGGTCTCTCGGGCGACACCTTC

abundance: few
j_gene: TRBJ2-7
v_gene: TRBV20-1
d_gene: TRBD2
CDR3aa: CSARGLADEQYF
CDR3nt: TGCAGTGCTAGAGGACTAGCGGACGAGCAGTACTTC

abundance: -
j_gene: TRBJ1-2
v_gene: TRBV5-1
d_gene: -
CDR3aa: CASSPTNPRDNNYGYTF
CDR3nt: TGCGCCAGCAGCCCCACAAACCCCCGGGACAATAACTATGGCTACACCTTC

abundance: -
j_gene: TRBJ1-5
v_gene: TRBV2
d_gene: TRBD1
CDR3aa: CASSGTASNQPQHF
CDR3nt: TGTGCCAGCAGCGGGACAGCTAGCAATCAGCCCCAGCATTTT

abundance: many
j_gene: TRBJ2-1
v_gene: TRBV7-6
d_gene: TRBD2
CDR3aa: CASSLGTSGSIDEQFF
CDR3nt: TGTGCCAGCAGCTTAGGGACTAGCGGGAGTATCGATGAGCAGTTCTTC

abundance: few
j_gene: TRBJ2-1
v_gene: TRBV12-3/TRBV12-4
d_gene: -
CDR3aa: CASSLTGLYNEQFF
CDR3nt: TGTGCCAGCAGTTTAACGGGACTCTACAATGAGCAGTTCTTC